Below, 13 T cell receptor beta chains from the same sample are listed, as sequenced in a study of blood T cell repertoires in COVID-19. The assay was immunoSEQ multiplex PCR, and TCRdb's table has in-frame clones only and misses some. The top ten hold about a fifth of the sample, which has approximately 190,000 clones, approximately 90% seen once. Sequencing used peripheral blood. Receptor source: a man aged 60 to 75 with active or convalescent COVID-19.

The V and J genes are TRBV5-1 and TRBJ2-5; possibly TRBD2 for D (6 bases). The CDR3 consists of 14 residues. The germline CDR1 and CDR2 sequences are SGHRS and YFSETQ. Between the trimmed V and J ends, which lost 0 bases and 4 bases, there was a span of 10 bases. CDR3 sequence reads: CASSLERRAETQYF. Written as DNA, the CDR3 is TGCGCCAGCAGCTTGGAAAGGAGGGCAGAGACCCAGTACTTC.

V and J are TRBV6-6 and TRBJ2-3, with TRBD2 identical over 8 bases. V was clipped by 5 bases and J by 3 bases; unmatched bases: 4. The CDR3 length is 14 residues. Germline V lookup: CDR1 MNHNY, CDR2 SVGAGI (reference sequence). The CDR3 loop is CASSPGGETDTQYF. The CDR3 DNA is TGTGCCAGCAGTCCCGGGGGGGAGACAGATACGCAGTATTTT.

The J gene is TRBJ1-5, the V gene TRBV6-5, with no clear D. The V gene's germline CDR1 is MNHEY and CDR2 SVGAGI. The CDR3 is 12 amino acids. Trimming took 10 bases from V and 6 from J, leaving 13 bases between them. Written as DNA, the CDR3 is TGTGCCACCGGGGAAGGGCGTCAGCCCCAGCATTTT. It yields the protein CATGEGRQPQHF.

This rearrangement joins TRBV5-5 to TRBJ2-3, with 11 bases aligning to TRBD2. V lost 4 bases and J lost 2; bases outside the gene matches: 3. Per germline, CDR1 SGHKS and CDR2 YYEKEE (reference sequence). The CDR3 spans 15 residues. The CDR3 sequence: CASSRTSGLTDTQYF. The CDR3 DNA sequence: TGTGCCAGCAGCCGGACTAGCGGGCTCACAGATACGCAGTATTTT.

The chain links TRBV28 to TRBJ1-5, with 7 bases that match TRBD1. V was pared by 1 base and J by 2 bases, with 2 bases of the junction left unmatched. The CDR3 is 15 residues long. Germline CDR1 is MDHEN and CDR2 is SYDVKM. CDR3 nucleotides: TGTGCCAGCAGTTTATTCGACAGGGGCAATCAGCCCCAGCATTTT. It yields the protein CASSLFDRGNQPQHF.

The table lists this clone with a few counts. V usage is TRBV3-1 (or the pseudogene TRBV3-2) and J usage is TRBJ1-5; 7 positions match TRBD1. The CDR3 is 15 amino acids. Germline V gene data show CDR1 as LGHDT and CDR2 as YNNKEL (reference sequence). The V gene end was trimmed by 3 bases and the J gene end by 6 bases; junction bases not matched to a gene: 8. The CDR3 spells CASSHHGQVAQPQHF. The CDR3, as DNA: TGTGCCAGCAGCCACCACGGACAGGTGGCTCAGCCCCAGCATTTT.

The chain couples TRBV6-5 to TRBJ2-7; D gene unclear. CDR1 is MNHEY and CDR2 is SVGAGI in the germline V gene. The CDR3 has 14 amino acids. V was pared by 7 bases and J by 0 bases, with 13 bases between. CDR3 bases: TGTGCCAGCACGCGGAGCCTAAGCTCCTACGAGCAGTACTTC. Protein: CASTRSLSSYEQYF.

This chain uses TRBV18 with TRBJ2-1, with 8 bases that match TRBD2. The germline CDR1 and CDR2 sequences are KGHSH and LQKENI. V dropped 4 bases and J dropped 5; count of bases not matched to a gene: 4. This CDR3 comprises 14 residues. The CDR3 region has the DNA TGTGCCAGCTCACTAGCGGGGAAGGACAATGAGCAGTTCTTC. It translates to CASSLAGKDNEQFF.

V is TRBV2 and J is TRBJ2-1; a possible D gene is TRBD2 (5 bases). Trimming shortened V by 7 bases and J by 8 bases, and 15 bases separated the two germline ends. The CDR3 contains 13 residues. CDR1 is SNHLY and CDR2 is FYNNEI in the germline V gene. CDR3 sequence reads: CASNGVAQYEQFF. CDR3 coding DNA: TGTGCCAGCAACGGGGTGGCACAATATGAGCAGTTCTTC.

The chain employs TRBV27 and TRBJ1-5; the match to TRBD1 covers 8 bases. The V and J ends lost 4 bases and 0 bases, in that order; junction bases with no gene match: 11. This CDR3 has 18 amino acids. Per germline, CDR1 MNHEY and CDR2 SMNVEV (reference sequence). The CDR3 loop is CASSSGRDRTISNQPQHF. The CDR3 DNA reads TGTGCCAGCAGTTCTGGAAGGGACAGGACTATTAGCAATCAGCCCCAGCATTTT.

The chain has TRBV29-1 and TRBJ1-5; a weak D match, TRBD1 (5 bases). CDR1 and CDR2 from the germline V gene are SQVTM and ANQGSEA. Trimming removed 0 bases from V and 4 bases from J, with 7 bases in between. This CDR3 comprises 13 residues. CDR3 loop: CSVEENRNQPQHF. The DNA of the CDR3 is TGCAGCGTTGAAGAGAACAGGAATCAGCCCCAGCATTTT.

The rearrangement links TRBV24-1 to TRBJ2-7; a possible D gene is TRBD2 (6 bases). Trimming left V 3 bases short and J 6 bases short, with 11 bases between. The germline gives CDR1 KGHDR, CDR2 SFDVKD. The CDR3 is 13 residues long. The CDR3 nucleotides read TGTGCCACCAGTGATGGGGGGTTCGGCGAGCAGTACTTC. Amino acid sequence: CATSDGGFGEQYF.

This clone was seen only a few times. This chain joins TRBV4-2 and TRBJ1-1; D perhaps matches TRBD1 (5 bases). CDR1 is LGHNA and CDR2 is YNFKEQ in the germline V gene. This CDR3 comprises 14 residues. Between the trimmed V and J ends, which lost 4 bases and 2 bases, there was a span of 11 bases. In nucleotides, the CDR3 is TGTGCCAGCAGCCCCGTCGACAGAAACACTGAAGCTTTCTTT. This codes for CASSPVDRNTEAFF.